Each of the 32 T cell receptor beta chains below was sequenced from the same sample in a study of blood T cell repertoires in COVID-19. TCRdb's table, derived via immunoSEQ multiplex PCR, lists solely in-frame clones and lacks some. The sample consists of almost 400,000 clones, nearly 90% of them appearing once. The sequenced sample consisted of PBMCs or T cells enriched from blood (not recorded which). The source of these receptors is a woman in her twenties or thirties who had recovered from COVID-19.

This chain links TRBV7-2 with TRBJ2-1, with a possible D match to TRBD2 (6 bases). This CDR3 has 11 amino acids. In germline, CDR1 is SGHTA, CDR2 FQGNSA. The V end lost 1 base, the J end lost 15 bases, and 10 bases lay between the germline ends. The CDR3 loop reads CASSLGAGTFF. The CDR3, as DNA: TGTGCCAGCAGCTTAGGGGCGGGAACGTTCTTC.

This clone is a singleton in its sample. The V gene is TRBV9, the J gene TRBJ1-1; tentative D call: TRBD1 (6 bases). V was pared by 0 bases and J by 11 bases, with 14 bases between. There are 13 residues in the CDR3. CDR1 SGDLS and CDR2 YYNGEE come from the germline V gene. CDR3 sequence: CASSVGVEGEAFF. CDR3 coding DNA: TGTGCCAGCAGCGTAGGGGTCGAGGGGGAGGCTTTCTTT.

This clone came up once. The CDR3 loop is CASSQVLSGGYTGELFF. CDR3 coding DNA: TGCGCCAGCAGCCAAGTCCTTAGCGGGGGGTACACCGGGGAGCTGTTTTTT. This chain links TRBV4-3 with TRBJ2-2, with 10 bases matching TRBD2. The germline gives CDR1 LGHNA, CDR2 YSLEER. The CDR3 totals 17 residues. The V gene end was trimmed by 1 base and the J gene end by 3 bases; junction bases not matched to a gene: 5.

This clone was picked up a small number of times. This rearrangement joins TRBV7-2 to TRBJ2-2, with D unclear. This CDR3 is 14 amino acids long. Per the germline V gene, CDR1 is SGHTA and CDR2 is FQGNSA. The V gene lost 1 base and the J gene lost 6 bases, with 9 bases spanning the gap. DNA of the CDR3: TGTGCCAGCAGCTTAGAAACGGGTCCCGGGGAGCTGTTTTTT. Amino acid sequence: CASSLETGPGELFF.

This clone was counted a few times. The J gene is TRBJ1-4, the V gene TRBV4-2; TRBD1 might be the D (5 bases). The CDR3 length is 15 residues. V was trimmed by 4 bases and J by 7 bases, leaving 16 bases between them. Germline assignment: CDR1 LGHNA and CDR2 YNFKEQ. CDR3: CASSPREAGSEKLFF. DNA of the CDR3: TGTGCCAGCAGCCCCAGGGAGGCAGGGAGTGAAAAACTGTTTTTT.

CDR3 sequence reads: CASSLGTARALHF. The DNA for the CDR3 is TGCGCCAGCAGCTTAGGGACAGCCCGCGCCCTCCACTTT. This sequence joins TRBV5-1 and TRBJ1-6; 7 bases are shared with TRBD1. The length of the CDR3 is 13 residues. Germline CDR1 reads SGHRS; CDR2 reads YFSETQ. Trimming cost V 2 bases and J 14 bases; bases outside gene matches: 7. Together with reference TRBV5-1 and TRBJ1-6, the CDR3 gives the full variable domain: KAGVTQTPRYLIKTRGQQVTLSCSPISGHRSVSWYQQTPGQGLQFLFEYFSETQRNKGNFPGRFSGRQFSNSRSEMNVSTLELGDSALYLCASSLGTARALHFGNGTRLTVT.

The chain joins TRBV6-5 to TRBJ2-3; D is possibly TRBD1 (5 bases). Trimming left V 7 bases short and J 1 base short, with 15 bases between. Germline CDR1 MNHEY, CDR2 SVGAGI. The CDR3 spans 15 residues. The CDR3 bases are TGTGCCAGCACCTTCGCTGACAGTCGCACAGATACGCAGTATTTT. It yields the protein CASTFADSRTDTQYF.

V gene TRBV12-3 or TRBV12-4 combines with J gene TRBJ2-3, with D possibly being TRBD2 (5 bases). Trimming stripped 3 bases from V and 2 bases from J, with 6 bases between. The CDR3 has 13 residues. The CDR3 region is CASSFGDTDTQYF. In nucleotides, the CDR3 is TGTGCCAGCAGTTTCGGGGACACAGATACGCAGTATTTT.

The rearrangement links TRBV30 to TRBJ1-6; D is unresolved. Trimming removed 5 bases at V and 5 bases at J, with 16 bases between. Germline loops: CDR1 GTSNPN, CDR2 SVGIG (reference sequence). CDR3 size: 15 residues. The CDR3 protein is CAWQLERGNNSPLHF. The CDR3 bases are TGTGCCTGGCAACTCGAAAGAGGGAATAATTCACCCCTCCACTTT.

The CDR3 sequence: CASSLVQGAYEQYF. The CDR3 nucleotides read TGCGCCAGCAGCTTGGTACAGGGAGCCTACGAGCAGTACTTC. The rearrangement uses TRBV5-1 and TRBJ2-7; D is possibly TRBD1 (6 bases). Trimming took off 0 bases at V and 2 bases at J, with 9 bases between the two ends. CDR1 and CDR2 (germline): SGHRS, YFSETQ. This CDR3 comprises 14 residues.

The rearrangement links TRBV27 to TRBJ2-1, with a tentative D call TRBD2 (6 bases). CDR1 and CDR2 from the germline V gene are MNHEY and SMNVEV (reference sequence). V was clipped by 5 bases and J by 7 bases, with 24 bases between them. The CDR3 has 17 amino acids. The CDR3 bases are TGTGCCAGCAGTCCGGACCGGTTGGCGGGAACGGGGAATGAGCAGTTCTTC. This translates into CASSPDRLAGTGNEQFF.

The rearrangement uses TRBV9 and TRBJ1-2, with D unclear. The CDR3 consists of 15 residues. CDR1 is SGDLS, CDR2 YYNGEE, per germline. Trimming pared 0 bases from V and 6 bases from J, leaving 15 bases between. The DNA for the CDR3 is TGTGCCAGCAGCGTAGTTTCGGGGTTCGAAGATGGCTACACCTTC. Its translation: CASSVVSGFEDGYTF.

The chain combines TRBV7-8 with TRBJ2-7; the match to TRBD2 covers 13 bases. Trimming cost V 5 bases and J 5 bases; bases outside gene matches: 21. Germline V gives CDR1 SGHVS, CDR2 FQNEAQ. The CDR3 runs to 20 residues. The CDR3 region has the DNA TGTGCCAGCAGCCATTTGGGATCCGGAACTAGCGGGGGGGCCCGAGACGAGCAGTACTTC. Translating it yields CASSHLGSGTSGGARDEQYF.

As concerns this clone: The junction shows a germline mismatch at one end, possibly a read error. The CDR3 here is CASSRRTGALRF. The CDR3 bases are TGTGCCAGCAGCCGTCGGACAGGAGCTTTGAGATTT. The chain combines TRBV28 with TRBJ1-1; 7 positions match TRBD1. The CDR3 has 12 residues. CDR1 is MDHEN and CDR2 is SYDVKM in the germline V gene.

This chain connects TRBV2 to TRBJ2-7, with D unresolved. This CDR3 contains 14 residues. Germline V gene lookup returns CDR1 SNHLY and CDR2 FYNNEI. V was shortened by 8 bases and J by 4 bases, with 18 bases between the two germline ends. The CDR3 nucleotides are TGTGCCAGCCTTGAAAATGCGGCGGCTTACGAGCAGTACTTC. The encoded protein is CASLENAAAYEQYF.

The V and J genes are TRBV9 and TRBJ2-1; 7 nucleotides line up with TRBD2. CDR1 and CDR2 from the germline V gene are SGDLS and YYNGEE. The CDR3 contains 13 residues. With 4 bases clipped from V and 9 bases from J, the junction kept 7 bases outside the gene matches. CDR3 amino acids: CASSPGGGGEQFF. CDR3 coding DNA: TGTGCCAGCAGCCCCGGCGGCGGGGGTGAGCAGTTCTTC. The full variable domain, rest sourced from reference TRBV9 and TRBJ2-1, is DSGVTQTPKHLITATGQRVTLRCSPRSGDLSVYWYQQSLDQGLQFLIQYYNGEERAKGNILERFSAQQFPDLHSELNLSSLELGDSALYFCASSPGGGGEQFFGPGTRLTVL.

The genes are TRBV9 and TRBJ2-1; 9 positions match TRBD2. V dropped 0 bases and J dropped 12; count of bases not matched to a gene: 7. Germline V lookup: CDR1 SGDLS, CDR2 YYNGEE. CDR3 length: 14 residues. The CDR3 DNA sequence: TGTGCCAGCAGCGTAGGAGGTAGCGGGAGACGGCAGTTCTTC. Amino acid sequence: CASSVGGSGRRQFF. The full variable domain, its missing parts supplied by reference TRBV9 and TRBJ2-1, is DSGVTQTPKHLITATGQRVTLRCSPRSGDLSVYWYQQSLDQGLQFLIQYYNGEERAKGNILERFSAQQFPDLHSELNLSSLELGDSALYFCASSVGGSGRRQFFGPGTRLTVL.

This clone was seen repeatedly, ten times or more. The V gene is TRBV7-8, the J gene TRBJ2-1; the D gene is possibly TRBD2 (5 bases). The CDR3 spans 18 residues. The germline V and J ends were trimmed by 5 bases and 3 bases, with 23 bases remaining between them. Per germline, CDR1 SGHVS and CDR2 FQNEAQ. In DNA, the CDR3 is TGTGCCAGCAGCAGCCGGTTCCCGGAGCATGGGAGCTACAATGAGCAGTTCTTC. Translation gives CASSSRFPEHGSYNEQFF. Drawing the rest from reference TRBV7-8 and TRBJ2-1, the complete variable domain is GAGVSQSPRYKVAKRGQDVALRCDPISGHVSLFWYQQALGQGPEFLTYFQNEAQLDKSGLPSDRFFAERPEGSVSTLKIQRTQQEDSAVYLCASSSRFPEHGSYNEQFFGPGTRLTVL.

V gene TRBV28 combines with J gene TRBJ2-7; 9 bases line up with TRBD2. There are 15 residues in the CDR3. CDR1 and CDR2 from the germline V gene are MDHEN and SYDVKM. Trimming cost V 6 bases and J 6 bases; bases outside gene matches: 12. CDR3: CASSKELVAGVEQYF. The CDR3, as DNA: TGTGCCAGCAGCAAAGAACTTGTAGCGGGAGTCGAGCAGTACTTC.

This clone was detected only once. The chain has TRBV24-1 and TRBJ1-2; D is unclear. Deletions cut 3 bases from V and 7 bases from J, with 14 bases between. Germline loops: CDR1 KGHDR, CDR2 SFDVKD. CDR3 length: 14 residues. CDR3 nucleotides: TGTGCCACCAGTGATGAGGGTGATAGTAGTGGCTACACCTTC. Residues: CATSDEGDSSGYTF.

This sequence joins TRBV19 and TRBJ1-1; D gene unclear. The CDR3 is 13 residues long. The germline V and J ends were trimmed by 1 base and 1 base, with 4 bases remaining between them. CDR1 and CDR2 (germline): LNHDA, SQIVND (reference sequence). Here the CDR3 reads CASSIGRNTEAFF. In DNA, the CDR3 is TGTGCCAGTAGTATAGGGAGGAACACTGAAGCTTTCTTT.

The gene calls are TRBV5-4 and TRBJ2-1; TRBD2 matches 15 bases. The CDR3 runs to 17 residues. From germline, CDR1 is SGHNT and CDR2 YYREEE (reference sequence). The V gene end was trimmed by 4 bases and the J gene end by 8 bases; junction bases not matched to a gene: 10. The CDR3 nucleotides are TGTGCCAGCAGCACCCGGACTAGCGGGAGGGCCTGGGATGAGCAGTTCTTC. As protein: CASSTRTSGRAWDEQFF.

The V and J genes are TRBV9 and TRBJ2-3; 9 bases align to TRBD1. V was clipped by 3 bases and J by 8 bases; unmatched bases: 4. CDR3 size: 13 residues. Per the germline V gene, CDR1 is SGDLS and CDR2 is YYNGEE. CDR3 in amino acids: CASSEGQGGTQYF. The CDR3 DNA reads as TGTGCCAGCAGCGAGGGACAGGGAGGTACGCAGTATTTT.

Only a few counts were recorded for this clone. The chain combines TRBV5-1 with TRBJ2-1, with 10 bases aligning to TRBD2. The CDR3 is 14 amino acids. Trimming cost V 6 bases and J 7 bases; bases outside gene matches: 7. CDR1 and CDR2 from the germline V gene are SGHRS and YFSETQ. In DNA, the CDR3 is TGCGCCAGCAACCTGGGACTAGCGAAAAATGAGCAGTTCTTC. Its translation: CASNLGLAKNEQFF.

CDR3 in amino acids: CASSSGQPGEAFF. The CDR3 DNA sequence: TGCGCCAGCAGCTCCGGACAGCCGGGGGAAGCTTTCTTT. The chain links TRBV5-1 to TRBJ1-1; the D gene is possibly TRBD1 (6 bases). The CDR3 runs 13 residues. Germline values: CDR1 SGHRS, CDR2 YFSETQ. V lost 3 bases to trimming and J lost 8 bases, with 14 bases between them.

This clone was observed a handful of times. The V gene is TRBV9, the J gene TRBJ1-1, with D uncertain. The CDR3 is 14 residues long. Germline CDR1 reads SGDLS; CDR2 reads YYNGEE. V lost 4 bases and J lost 2, with 12 bases in between. The CDR3 DNA is TGTGCCAGCAGCTTGACCGGGAAAAACACTGAAGCTTTCTTT. It yields the protein CASSLTGKNTEAFF.

Here the CDR3 reads CASSATDRDSGNTIYF. The CDR3 coding sequence is TGTGCCAGCAGCGCAACCGACAGAGACTCTGGAAACACCATATATTTT. V gene TRBV14 combines with J gene TRBJ1-3; a weak D match, TRBD1 (5 bases). CDR1 is SGHDN and CDR2 is FVKESK in the germline V gene. V lost 5 bases, J lost 0 bases, and 14 bases lay in between. This CDR3 is built from 16 residues.

The chain carries TRBV3-1 (or the pseudogene TRBV3-2) and TRBJ2-3; D is possibly TRBD1 (5 bases). The CDR3 covers 14 residues. Germline CDR1 is LGHDT and CDR2 is YNNKEL (reference sequence). The V and J ends lost 4 bases and 2 bases respectively, with 10 bases between them. Written as DNA, the CDR3 is TGTGCCAGCAGCCTTACAGGAATCACAGATACGCAGTATTTT. Protein product: CASSLTGITDTQYF.

The V and J genes are TRBV12-3 or TRBV12-4 and TRBJ1-5; D ambiguous. The CDR3 contains 12 residues. V was trimmed by 6 bases and J by 6 bases, leaving 9 bases between them. DNA of the CDR3: TGTGCCAGCAGGTCTTTGAGTCAGCCCCAGCATTTT. Residues: CASRSLSQPQHF.

V and J are TRBV27 and TRBJ1-1; D call uncertain. The CDR3 length is 13 residues. Germline V gene sequence: CDR1 MNHEY, CDR2 SMNVEV (reference sequence). The V gene lost 6 bases and the J gene lost 8 bases, with 16 bases spanning the gap. The CDR3 DNA is TGTGCCAGCAGCTCCCCCGGTGGTTTAGAAGCTTTCTTT. Protein: CASSSPGGLEAFF.

This clone has only one observation. The chain links TRBV28 to TRBJ2-7, with a weak D call TRBD1 (5 bases). Trimming left V 6 bases short and J 2 bases short, with 17 bases between. The germline V gene has CDR1 MDHEN and CDR2 SYDVKM. The CDR3 is 15 residues long. The CDR3 sequence is CASSPGHSATYEQYF. CDR3 nucleotides: TGTGCCAGCAGCCCAGGACACTCCGCAACCTACGAGCAGTACTTC.

The chain carries TRBV2 and TRBJ2-2, with unresolved D. CDR3 length: 14 residues. Per germline, CDR1 SNHLY and CDR2 FYNNEI. V was pared by 3 bases and J by 6 bases, with 11 bases between. The CDR3: CASSELAEPGELFF. CDR3 nucleotide sequence: TGTGCCAGCAGTGAGTTAGCAGAACCCGGGGAGCTGTTTTTT.